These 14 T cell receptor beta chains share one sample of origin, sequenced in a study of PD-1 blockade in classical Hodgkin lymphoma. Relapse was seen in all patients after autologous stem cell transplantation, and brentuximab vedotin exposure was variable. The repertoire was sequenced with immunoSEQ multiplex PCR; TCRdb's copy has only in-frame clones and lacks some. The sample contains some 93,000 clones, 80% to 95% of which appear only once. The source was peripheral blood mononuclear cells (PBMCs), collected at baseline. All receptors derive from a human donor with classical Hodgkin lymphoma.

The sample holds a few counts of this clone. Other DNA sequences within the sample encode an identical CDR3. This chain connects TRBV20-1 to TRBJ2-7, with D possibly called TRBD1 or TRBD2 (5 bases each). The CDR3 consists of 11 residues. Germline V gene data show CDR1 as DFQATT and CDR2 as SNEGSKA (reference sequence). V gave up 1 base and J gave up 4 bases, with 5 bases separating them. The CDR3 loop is CSARGGYEQYF. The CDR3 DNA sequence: TGCAGTGCTAGAGGGGGGTACGAGCAGTACTTC.

The CDR3 bases are TGTGCCAGCAGCCAAGTTACCAGTTGGAGCTCCTACGAGCAGTACTTC. This codes for CASSQVTSWSSYEQYF. The chain couples TRBV14 to TRBJ2-7; no clear D gene. Trimming removed 1 base at V and 0 bases at J, with 13 bases between. The CDR3 totals 16 residues. Germline lookup yields CDR1 SGHDN and CDR2 FVKESK.

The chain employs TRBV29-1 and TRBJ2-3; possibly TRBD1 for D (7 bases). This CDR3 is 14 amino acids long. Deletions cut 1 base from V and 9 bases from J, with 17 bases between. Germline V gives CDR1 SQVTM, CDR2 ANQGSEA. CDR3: CSVEVLEGAGTQYF. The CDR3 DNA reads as TGCAGCGTTGAAGTTTTGGAGGGGGCCGGCACGCAGTATTTT.

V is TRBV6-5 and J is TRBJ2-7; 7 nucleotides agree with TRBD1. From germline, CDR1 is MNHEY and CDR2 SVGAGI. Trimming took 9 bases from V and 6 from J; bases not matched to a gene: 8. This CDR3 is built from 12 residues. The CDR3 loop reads CASGQVVSEQYF. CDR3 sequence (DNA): TGTGCCAGTGGACAGGTTGTATCCGAGCAGTACTTC.

The CDR3 nucleotides read TGTGCCAGCAGTGACATCTCACCTTTAGGGGTTGATCAGCCCCAGCATTTT. It is translated as CASSDISPLGVDQPQHF. The rearrangement links TRBV6-4 to TRBJ1-5; D possibly corresponds to TRBD1 (5 bases). Germline V gene lookup returns CDR1 MRHNA and CDR2 SNTAGT. The CDR3 extends over 17 amino acids. V was trimmed by 2 bases and J by 5 bases, leaving 19 bases between them.

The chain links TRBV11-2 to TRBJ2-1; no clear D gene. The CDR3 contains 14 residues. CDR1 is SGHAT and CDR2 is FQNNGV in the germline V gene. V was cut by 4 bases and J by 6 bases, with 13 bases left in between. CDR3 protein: CASSSGSEINEQFF. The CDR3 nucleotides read TGTGCCAGCAGCTCCGGGTCCGAAATCAATGAGCAGTTCTTC.

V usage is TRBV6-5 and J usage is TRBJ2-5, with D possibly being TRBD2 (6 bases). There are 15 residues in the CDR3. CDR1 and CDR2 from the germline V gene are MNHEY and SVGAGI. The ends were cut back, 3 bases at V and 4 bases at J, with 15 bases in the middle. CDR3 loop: CASSYGEELGETQYF. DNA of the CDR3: TGTGCCAGCAGTTATGGGGAGGAGTTAGGAGAGACCCAGTACTTC.

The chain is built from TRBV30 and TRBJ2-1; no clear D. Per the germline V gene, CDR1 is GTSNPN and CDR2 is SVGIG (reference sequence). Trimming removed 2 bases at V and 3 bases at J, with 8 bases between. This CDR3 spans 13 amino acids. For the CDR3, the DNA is TGTGCCTGGAGTTACGGAATCTACAATGAGCAGTTCTTC. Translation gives CAWSYGIYNEQFF.

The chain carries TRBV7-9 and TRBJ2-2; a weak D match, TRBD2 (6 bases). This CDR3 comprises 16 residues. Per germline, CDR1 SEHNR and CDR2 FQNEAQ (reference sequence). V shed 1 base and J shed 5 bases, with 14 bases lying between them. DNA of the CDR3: TGTGCCAGCAGCTTAGAGCCGGGACTTGGGACCGGGGAGCTGTTTTTT. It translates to CASSLEPGLGTGELFF. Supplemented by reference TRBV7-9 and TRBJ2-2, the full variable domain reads DTGVSQNPRHKITKRGQNVTFRCDPISEHNRLYWYRQTLGQGPEFLTYFQNEAQLEKSRLLSDRFSAERPKGSFSTLEIQRTEQGDSAMYLCASSLEPGLGTGELFFGEGSRLTVL.

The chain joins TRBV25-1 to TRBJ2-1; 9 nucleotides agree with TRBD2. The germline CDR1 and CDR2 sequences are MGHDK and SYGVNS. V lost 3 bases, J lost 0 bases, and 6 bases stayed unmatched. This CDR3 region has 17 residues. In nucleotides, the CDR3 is TGTGCCAGCAGTGAGGAACCTAGCGGGAACTCCTACAATGAGCAGTTCTTC. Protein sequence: CASSEEPSGNSYNEQFF.

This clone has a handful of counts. For the CDR3, the DNA is TGTGCCAGCAGTGTTCAGACAGGGCCCTACGAGCAGTACTTC. Residues: CASSVQTGPYEQYF. This chain links TRBV2 with TRBJ2-7, with TRBD1 identical over 7 bases. V shed 4 bases and J 2 bases; nucleotides not matched to a gene: 5. This CDR3 is built from 14 residues. Germline V CDR1 and CDR2: SNHLY, FYNNEI. The full variable domain, in which reference TRBV2 and TRBJ2-7 provide the parts outside the CDR3, is EPEVTQTPSHQVTQMGQEVILRCVPISNHLYFYWYRQILGQKVEFLVSFYNNEISEKSEIFDDQFSVERPDGSNFTLKIRSTKLEDSAMYFCASSVQTGPYEQYFGPGTRLTVT.

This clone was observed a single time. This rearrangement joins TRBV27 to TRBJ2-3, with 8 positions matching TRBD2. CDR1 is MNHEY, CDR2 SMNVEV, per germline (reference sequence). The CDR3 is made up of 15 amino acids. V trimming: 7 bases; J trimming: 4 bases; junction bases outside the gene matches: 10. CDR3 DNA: TGTGCCAGCACCCCGGGACTAGGGAGTGCAGATACGCAGTATTTT. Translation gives CASTPGLGSADTQYF.

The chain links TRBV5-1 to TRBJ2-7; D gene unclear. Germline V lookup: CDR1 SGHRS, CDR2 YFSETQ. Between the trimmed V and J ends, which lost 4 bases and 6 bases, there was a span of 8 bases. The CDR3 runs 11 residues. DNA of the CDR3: TGCGCCAGCAGCCTCTCGGGCGAGCAGTACTTC. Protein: CASSLSGEQYF. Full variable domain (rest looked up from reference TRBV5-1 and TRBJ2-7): KAGVTQTPRYLIKTRGQQVTLSCSPISGHRSVSWYQQTPGQGLQFLFEYFSETQRNKGNFPGRFSGRQFSNSRSEMNVSTLELGDSALYLCASSLSGEQYFGPGTRLTVT.

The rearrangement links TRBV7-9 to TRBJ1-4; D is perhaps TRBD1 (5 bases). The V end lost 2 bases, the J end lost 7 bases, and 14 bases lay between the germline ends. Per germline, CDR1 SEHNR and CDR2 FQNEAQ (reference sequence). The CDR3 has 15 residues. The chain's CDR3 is CASSLSGTWGEKLFF. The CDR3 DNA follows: TGTGCCAGCAGCTTATCAGGGACCTGGGGTGAAAAACTGTTTTTT.